This T cell receptor (beta chain) was observed in a study of OX40 agonist ivuxolimab in advanced cancers. This CDR3 has 13 amino acids. The V end was cut by 6 bases, the J end by 4 bases, with 9 bases between. CDR1 and CDR2 from the germline V gene are MNHEY and SVGAGI. The repertoire was sequenced with immunoSEQ multiplex PCR; TCRdb's copy has only in-frame clones and lacks some. In the table there are more than 40,000 clones, about 86% of which are singletons. Source: CD4+ or CD8+ T cells sorted from blood, taken in a trial of the OX40 agonist ivuxolimab. The chain has TRBV6-5 and TRBJ2-2; TRBD1 is a possible D gene (5 bases). The source is an adult with an advanced solid tumor such as melanoma, head and neck, liver or kidney cancer. CDR3 bases: TGTGCCAGCAGCACAGGTCGCACCGGGGAGCTGTTTTTT. Encoded protein: CASSTGRTGELFF.